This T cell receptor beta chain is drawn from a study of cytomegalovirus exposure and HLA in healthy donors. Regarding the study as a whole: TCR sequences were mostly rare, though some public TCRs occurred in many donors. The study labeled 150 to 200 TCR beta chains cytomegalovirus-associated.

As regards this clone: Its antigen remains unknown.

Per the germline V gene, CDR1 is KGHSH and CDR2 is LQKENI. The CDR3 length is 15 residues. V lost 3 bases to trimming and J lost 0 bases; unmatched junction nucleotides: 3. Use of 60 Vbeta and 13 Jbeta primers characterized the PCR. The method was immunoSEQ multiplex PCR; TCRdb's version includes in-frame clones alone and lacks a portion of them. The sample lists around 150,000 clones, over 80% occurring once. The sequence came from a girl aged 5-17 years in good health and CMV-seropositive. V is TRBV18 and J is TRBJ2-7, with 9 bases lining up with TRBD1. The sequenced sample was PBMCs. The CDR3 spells CASSPQQGASYEQYF. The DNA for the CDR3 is TGTGCCAGCTCACCGCAACAGGGGGCCTCCTACGAGCAGTACTTC. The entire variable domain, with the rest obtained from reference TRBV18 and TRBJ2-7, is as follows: NAGVMQNPRHLVRRRGQEARLRCSPMKGHSHVYWYRQLPEEGLKFMVYLQKENIIDESGMPKERFSAEFPKEGPSILRIQQVVRGDSAAYFCASSPQQGASYEQYFGPGTRLTVT.